The clone carrying this TCR beta chain occurred a few times. The antigen remains unidentified. The data were obtained in a study of beta chain features in type 1 diabetes. General study points: High-TCR-expressing cells could be over-represented by cDNA sequencing. Moderate but significant shortening of TCRB CDR3s was recorded in all four CD4+ subsets from Type 1 diabetes patients.

Sequenced material consisted of expressed TCRB transcripts (all of the isolated RNA was reverse transcribed). Mean read depth for naive, central memory and regulatory T cell samples was approximately 3.57 million reads. Sequencing was performed with immunoSEQ multiplex PCR; in TCRdb, only in-frame clones are kept and a portion is missing. The sample has over 300,000 clones, less than 9.5% seen once. V lost 0 bases to trimming and J lost 1 base, with 18 bases between them. Per germline, CDR1 LGHNA and CDR2 YSLEER. The CDR3 runs to 18 residues. Stem cell-like memory, regulatory, central memory and naive CD4+ cells were sorted via CD45RO/CCR7/CD25/CD127/CD95/CD27.

Material: central memory CD4+ T cells from blood. The chain links TRBV4-3 to TRBJ1-1; D call uncertain. The TCR was taken from a woman in her late teens or twenties in good health. This chain's CDR3 is CASSQEGFLGTGNTEAFF. In nucleotides, the CDR3 is TGCGCCAGCAGCCAAGAGGGTTTTTTGGGTACGGGGAACACTGAAGCTTTCTTT.